This TCR beta chain was found in a study of blood T cell repertoires in COVID-19. As processed by the authors: The authors estimated nucleated cell counts from reference gene primer amplification. Profiled with immunoSEQ multiplex PCR; TCRdb holds only in-frame clones, not every one. That table furnishes V, J and clone size, whereas the DNA furnished D and trimming. The sample has fewer than 250,000 clones, roughly 80% seen once. Germline trimming cut 5 bases from V and 3 bases from J; bases unmatched to any gene: 9. Germline V gene data show CDR1 as MNHEY and CDR2 as SVGEGT. This CDR3 has 15 amino acids.

Sequenced material: PBMCs or T cells enriched from blood (not recorded which). This chain joins TRBV6-2 or TRBV6-3 and TRBJ2-7, with 8 bases fitting TRBD2. This receptor was taken from a woman aged 40 to 50 who had been exposed to COVID-19. The CDR3 DNA follows: TGTGCCAGCAGTCACCCAGGACTAGCCAACTACGAGCAGTACTTC. It yields the protein CASSHPGLANYEQYF.